The next 29 T cell receptor beta chains were all read from a single sample in a study of OX40 agonist ivuxolimab in advanced cancers. Produced via immunoSEQ multiplex PCR; TCRdb's table is partial and in-frame only. The table lists 60,000 to 80,000 clones, 79% of them singletons, with about a tenth in the top ten. Here the sequenced sample was CD4+ or CD8+ T cells sorted from blood, taken in a trial of the OX40 agonist ivuxolimab. These receptors originate from an adult with an advanced solid tumor such as melanoma, head and neck, liver or kidney cancer.

This chain links TRBV6-5 with TRBJ1-3; 7 bases match TRBD1. The CDR3 runs 15 residues. Germline trimming cut 3 bases from V and 3 bases from J; bases unmatched to any gene: 5. Per germline, CDR1 MNHEY and CDR2 SVGAGI. CDR3 residues: CASSYLGQVGNTIYF. The CDR3 coding sequence is TGTGCCAGCAGTTATCTAGGACAGGTTGGAAACACCATATATTTT.

The V and J genes are TRBV6-5 and TRBJ2-7; possibly TRBD1 or TRBD2 for D (6 bases each). The CDR3 sequence is 13 residues long. Germline CDR1 reads MNHEY; CDR2 reads SVGAGI. V was pared by 8 bases and J by 0 bases, with 11 bases between. For the CDR3, the DNA is TGTGCCAGCTGGGGGGCCAACTCCTACGAGCAGTACTTC. This sequence encodes CASWGANSYEQYF.

J is TRBJ1-2 and V is TRBV9, with D uncertain. Germline CDR1 reads SGDLS; CDR2 reads YYNGEE. The CDR3 contains 13 residues. V dropped 3 bases and J dropped 2 bases, with 8 bases sitting between them. The CDR3 region has the DNA TGTGCCAGCAGCGAGTATCTGAACTATGGCTACACCTTC. Amino acids: CASSEYLNYGYTF.

In this sample, this clone turned up a few times. The chain combines TRBV19 with TRBJ2-1, with 9 positions matching TRBD2. After removal of 7 bases from V and 8 bases from J, the junction contained 12 bases not matched to a gene. From germline, CDR1 is LNHDA and CDR2 SQIVND (reference sequence). There are 15 residues in the CDR3. The CDR3: CASTLTSGFIHEQFF. The CDR3 region has the DNA TGTGCCAGTACTCTGACTAGCGGTTTTATCCATGAGCAGTTCTTC.

J is TRBJ2-5 and V is TRBV21-1. TRBV21-1 represents a pseudogene. This CDR3 has 14 amino acids. The CDR3 region has the DNA TGTGCCAGCAGCACGGGGTCCAAGGGGGAGGAGCAGTACTTC. This sequence encodes CASSTGSKGEEQYF.

The chain combines TRBV4-3 with TRBJ1-1; tentative D call: TRBD1 (5 bases). CDR1 LGHNA and CDR2 YSLEER come from the germline V gene. V shed 1 base and J shed 1 base, with 16 bases lying between them. CDR3 length: 17 residues. Written as DNA, the CDR3 is TGCGCCAGCAGCCAAGCCGTTGGGGGGTGGGGGAACACTGAAGCTTTCTTT. Protein sequence: CASSQAVGGWGNTEAFF.

A single count supports this clone. The chain carries TRBV6-5 and TRBJ2-2; 8 bases map to TRBD2. Trimming cost V 0 bases and J 6 bases; bases outside gene matches: 3. CDR1 and CDR2 from the germline V gene are MNHEY and SVGAGI. The CDR3 sequence is 15 residues long. CDR3 sequence: CASSYSAGGAGELFF. The CDR3 nucleotides read TGTGCCAGCAGTTACTCTGCGGGAGGTGCCGGGGAGCTGTTTTTT.

J is TRBJ1-2 and V is TRBV28; D not certain. The CDR3 has 16 residues. Trimming left V 7 bases short and J 3 bases short, with 21 bases between. Per the germline V gene, CDR1 is MDHEN and CDR2 is SYDVKM. The CDR3 DNA reads as TGTGCCAGCACCAAAGCCCCCCCCCGCCCACACTATGGCTACACCTTC. Translated, it gives CASTKAPPRPHYGYTF.

This chain uses TRBV9 with TRBJ1-6, with D tentatively TRBD1 (5 bases). The CDR3 has 16 amino acids. The V gene's germline CDR1 is SGDLS and CDR2 YYNGEE. Deletions cut 0 bases from V and 8 bases from J, with 15 bases between. DNA of the CDR3: TGTGCCAGCAGCGTAGGTGACACCCAGGGCCATTCACCCCTCCACTTT. Translation: CASSVGDTQGHSPLHF.

This clone was seen just once. The chain combines TRBV14 with TRBJ2-7, with TRBD1 matching over 8 bases. This CDR3 has 16 residues. The V gene's germline CDR1 is SGHDN and CDR2 FVKESK. J gave up 4 bases and V 4 bases, and 12 bases lay outside the gene matches. The CDR3 spells CASSPQRQGNWYEQYF. The CDR3 DNA reads TGTGCCAGCAGCCCCCAGCGACAGGGGAATTGGTACGAGCAGTACTTC.

The chain has TRBV6-5 and TRBJ2-1; 8 positions match TRBD1. There are 15 residues in the CDR3. V lost 2 bases, J lost 8 bases, and 8 bases stayed unmatched. The germline V gene encodes CDR1 MNHEY and CDR2 SVGAGI. The CDR3 spells CASSYQRTGKHEQFF. Written as DNA, the CDR3 is TGTGCCAGCAGTTACCAACGGACAGGGAAGCATGAGCAGTTCTTC.

The count of this clone is one. J is TRBJ2-2 and V is TRBV7-9; 10 bases map to TRBD2. Per germline, CDR1 SEHNR and CDR2 FQNEAQ (reference sequence). CDR3 size: 17 residues. J was trimmed by 1 base and V by 4 bases; bases with no gene match: 6. The DNA of the CDR3 is TGTGCCAGCAGCTGGGTAGGACTAGCGGAGAACACCGGGGAGCTGTTTTTT. Amino acids: CASSWVGLAENTGELFF.

The chain links TRBV5-1 to TRBJ1-6; no clear D. V was cut by 3 bases and J by 0 bases, with 7 bases left in between. Germline CDR1 and CDR2: SGHRS and YFSETQ. CDR3 length: 15 amino acids. The DNA for the CDR3 is TGCGCCAGCAGCTGGGTGAGCTCCTATAATTCACCCCTCCACTTT. Protein product: CASSWVSSYNSPLHF.

This sequence joins TRBV28 and TRBJ2-1; no reliable D call. Germline CDR1 reads MDHEN; CDR2 reads SYDVKM. V was shortened by 6 bases and J by 8 bases, with 11 bases between the two germline ends. There are 12 residues in the CDR3. The CDR3 nucleotides read TGTGCCAGCAGCCCCAAGCTCTATGAGCAGTTCTTC. Protein: CASSPKLYEQFF.

The gene calls are TRBV28 and TRBJ1-1; D is possibly TRBD1 (6 bases). There are 13 residues in the CDR3. V lost 7 bases and J lost 1, with 10 bases in between. The V gene's germline CDR1 is MDHEN and CDR2 SYDVKM. CDR3 coding DNA: TGTGCCAGCACCCTACAGGGGAACACTGAAGCTTTCTTT. Translated: CASTLQGNTEAFF.

V and J are TRBV30 and TRBJ1-4; TRBD1 agrees at 10 bases. Germline V gene data show CDR1 as GTSNPN and CDR2 as SVGIG (reference sequence). After removal of 4 bases from V and 7 bases from J, the junction contained 9 bases not matched to a gene. The CDR3 sequence is 15 residues long. CDR3 region: CAWMIPGQGCEKLFF. In nucleotides, the CDR3 is TGTGCCTGGATGATACCGGGACAGGGGTGTGAAAAACTGTTTTTT.

The chain combines TRBV7-9 with TRBJ2-1; possible D gene TRBD1, 6 bases. CDR1 is SEHNR and CDR2 is FQNEAQ in the germline V gene (reference sequence). The CDR3 extends over 12 amino acids. V was clipped by 0 bases and J by 10 bases, with 7 bases between them. The DNA of the CDR3 is TGTGCCAGCAGCTTAGCCGGGACAGAGCAGTTCTTC. Translation gives CASSLAGTEQFF.

The V gene is TRBV10-2, the J gene TRBJ2-1; D could derive from TRBD1 or TRBD2 (5 bases each). The V gene's germline CDR1 is WSHSY and CDR2 SAAADI. V was cut by 4 bases and J by 0 bases, with 13 bases left in between. The CDR3 contains 16 residues. The CDR3 loop reads CASSAGRTDSYNEQFF. The CDR3 DNA sequence: TGCGCCAGCAGTGCGGGGCGGACCGACTCCTACAATGAGCAGTTCTTC.

The CDR3 DNA is TGTGCCAGCACCCCCTACGGGACAAATGGCTACACCTTC. Translated, it gives CASTPYGTNGYTF. The V call is TRBV6-1, the J call TRBJ1-2, with D possibly being TRBD1 (6 bases). Trimming cost V 7 bases and J 6 bases, with 15 bases left between them. The germline V gene has CDR1 MNHNS and CDR2 SASEGT. CDR3 size: 13 residues.

V gene TRBV18 combines with J gene TRBJ2-7, with a tentative D call TRBD2 (5 bases). V was cut by 3 bases and J by 7 bases, with 19 bases left in between. The length of the CDR3 is 15 residues. In germline, CDR1 is KGHSH, CDR2 LQKENI. The CDR3 bases are TGTGCCAGCTCACCTTATCAGCGGAATCCCCAGGAGCAGTACTTC. It is translated as CASSPYQRNPQEQYF.

This sequence joins TRBV7-3 and TRBJ2-1; 15 nucleotides agree with TRBD2. J gave up 10 bases and V 5 bases, and 12 bases lay outside the gene matches. The length of the CDR3 is 17 residues. Germline-derived CDR1 and CDR2 are SGHTA and FQGTGA. The CDR3: CASSLTPWTSGGGEQFF. The CDR3 coding sequence is TGTGCCAGCAGCCTCACCCCTTGGACTAGCGGGGGGGGCGAGCAGTTCTTC.

The rearrangement joins TRBV30 to TRBJ1-5; 7 nucleotides line up with TRBD1. The CDR3 has 16 residues. Trimming cost V 3 bases and J 2 bases; bases outside gene matches: 10. Germline CDR1 is GTSNPN and CDR2 is SVGIG (reference sequence). CDR3 nucleotide sequence: TGTGCCTGGAGGCCCTGGACAGGCGGGGGCAATCAGCCCCAGCATTTT. Encoded protein: CAWRPWTGGGNQPQHF. Full variable domain (missing parts from reference TRBV30 and TRBJ1-5): SQTIHQWPATLVQPVGSPLSLECTVEGTSNPNLYWYRQAAGRGLQLLFYSVGIGQISSEVPQNLSASRPQDRQFILSSKKLLLSDSGFYLCAWRPWTGGGNQPQHFGDGTRLSIL.

The J gene is TRBJ2-7, the V gene TRBV30, with a tentative D call TRBD1 (6 bases). This CDR3 has 11 residues. CDR1 and CDR2 from the germline V gene are GTSNPN and SVGIG (reference sequence). The V gene lost 5 bases and the J gene lost 6 bases, with 11 bases spanning the gap. CDR3 loop: CAWQTGGEQYF. CDR3 coding DNA: TGTGCCTGGCAGACAGGTGGCGAGCAGTACTTC.

The rearrangement uses TRBV18 and TRBJ1-2; 7 nucleotides align to TRBD1. Germline CDR1 KGHSH, CDR2 LQKENI. There are 18 residues in the CDR3. The trim removed 0 bases at V and 3 bases at J, leaving 13 bases unmatched. The CDR3 region has the DNA TGTGCCAGCTCACCACCTGGGCGGCAGAGGGGGCCTCACTATGGCTACACCTTC. It encodes CASSPPGRQRGPHYGYTF.

The chain has TRBV7-7 and TRBJ2-1; possible D gene TRBD1, 5 bases. The V end was cut by 1 base, the J end by 3 bases, with 7 bases between. Germline assignment: CDR1 SSHAT and CDR2 FNYEAQ (reference sequence). There are 14 residues in the CDR3. The CDR3 region is CASSLGQGYNEQFF. DNA of the CDR3: TGTGCCAGCAGCTTAGGGCAGGGCTACAATGAGCAGTTCTTC.

V and J are TRBV6-5 and TRBJ2-7; 9 nucleotides line up with TRBD1. With 6 bases clipped from V and 6 bases from J, the junction kept 3 bases outside the gene matches. Germline CDR1 reads MNHEY; CDR2 reads SVGAGI. The CDR3 sequence is 12 residues long. The DNA of the CDR3 is TGTGCCAGCAGGACGACAGGGGGCGAGCAGTACTTC. This gives the protein CASRTTGGEQYF.

V usage is TRBV9 and J usage is TRBJ2-4; TRBD2 might be the D (5 bases). The CDR3 is 14 residues long. The germline V gene has CDR1 SGDLS and CDR2 YYNGEE. V was pared by 0 bases and J by 1 base, with 5 bases between. The CDR3 loop is CASSVGGAKNIQYF. CDR3 sequence (DNA): TGTGCCAGCAGCGTAGGAGGGGCCAAAAACATTCAGTACTTC.

In this sample, this clone turned up once. This chain uses TRBV19 with TRBJ2-1, with 7 bases lining up with TRBD2. V shed 7 bases, J shed 9 bases, and the junction held 12 bases outside the gene matches. This CDR3 region has 14 residues. CDR1 LNHDA and CDR2 SQIVND come from the germline V gene (reference sequence). The CDR3 here is CASTEGGPPSEQFF. The CDR3 nucleotides read TGTGCCAGTACAGAGGGAGGGCCCCCCAGTGAGCAGTTCTTC.

The chain employs TRBV6-5 and TRBJ1-5; D is undetermined. V was pared by 6 bases and J by 5 bases, with 5 bases between. From germline, CDR1 is MNHEY and CDR2 SVGAGI. There are 11 residues in the CDR3. The DNA for the CDR3 is TGTGCCAGCAGGTACGATCAGCCCCAGCATTTT. Its translation: CASRYDQPQHF.